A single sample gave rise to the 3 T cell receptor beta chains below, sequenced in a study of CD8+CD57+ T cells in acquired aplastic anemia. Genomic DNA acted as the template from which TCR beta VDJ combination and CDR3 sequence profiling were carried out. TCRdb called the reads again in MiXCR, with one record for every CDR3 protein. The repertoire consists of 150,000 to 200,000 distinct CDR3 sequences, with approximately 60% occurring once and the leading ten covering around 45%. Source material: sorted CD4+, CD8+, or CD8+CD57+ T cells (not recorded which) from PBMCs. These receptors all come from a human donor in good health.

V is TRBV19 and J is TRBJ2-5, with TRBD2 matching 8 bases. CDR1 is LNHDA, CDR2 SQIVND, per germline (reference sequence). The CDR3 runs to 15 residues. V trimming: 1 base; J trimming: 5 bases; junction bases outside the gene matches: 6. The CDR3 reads CASSIGPGGVETQYF. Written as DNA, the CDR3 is TGTGCCAGTAGTATAGGGCCGGGAGGGGTTGAGACCCAGTACTTC.

The CDR3 region has the DNA TGTGCCAGCATAAGAAAGCCTCGATACGAGCAGTACTTC. It encodes CASIRKPRYEQYF. The chain joins TRBV12-3 or TRBV12-4 to TRBJ2-7; D remains unclear. This CDR3 is 13 amino acids long. V was clipped by 7 bases and J by 4 bases, with 14 bases between them.

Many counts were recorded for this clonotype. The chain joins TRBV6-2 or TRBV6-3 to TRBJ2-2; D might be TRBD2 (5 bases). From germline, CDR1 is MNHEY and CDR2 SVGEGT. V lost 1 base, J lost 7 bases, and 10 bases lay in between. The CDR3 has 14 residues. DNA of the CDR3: TGTGCCAGCAGTTACTTGAGAGGGTTCGGGGAGCTGTTTTTT. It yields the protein CASSYLRGFGELFF.